This TCR beta chain was obtained from a study of beta chain features in type 1 diabetes. Study-level findings and limits: Shorter TCRB CDR3s, moderately but significantly so, marked every one of the four CD4+ subsets in Type 1 diabetes patients. PCR might favor shorter templates, equally in patients and controls.

The study reverse transcribed the entire isolated RNA, so it sequenced expressed TCRB transcripts. The table came from immunoSEQ multiplex PCR; TCRdb's copy has only in-frame clones and leaves some out. This sample has roughly 100,000 clones, with approximately 30% found just once. As for this clone: Its antigen is unidentified.

This TCR came from a woman under 30 with type 1 diabetes. The sequenced material came from central memory CD4+ T cells from blood.

The CDR3 region has the DNA TGTGCCAGCAGCGCCGGACAGGGGGCCGATCAATTCAAAGAGACCCAGTACTTC. Translation: CASSAGQGADQFKETQYF. V and J are TRBV7-6 and TRBJ2-5, with 11 bases identical to TRBD1. V shed 5 bases, J shed 3 bases, and the junction held 14 bases outside the gene matches. CDR1 SGHVS and CDR2 FNYEAQ come from the germline V gene. The CDR3 covers 18 residues.